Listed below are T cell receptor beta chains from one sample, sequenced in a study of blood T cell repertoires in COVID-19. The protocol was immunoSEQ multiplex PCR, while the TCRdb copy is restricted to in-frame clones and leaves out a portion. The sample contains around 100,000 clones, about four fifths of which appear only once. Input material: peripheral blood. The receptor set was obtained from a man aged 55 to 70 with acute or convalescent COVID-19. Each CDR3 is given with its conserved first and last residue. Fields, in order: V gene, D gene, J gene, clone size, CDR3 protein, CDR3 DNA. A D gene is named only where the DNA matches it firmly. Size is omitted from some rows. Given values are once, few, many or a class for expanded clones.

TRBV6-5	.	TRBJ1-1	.	CASSYGGTEAFF	TGTGCCAGCAGTTACGGGGGGACTGAAGCTTTCTTT
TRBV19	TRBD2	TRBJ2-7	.	CASSLSGGIAYEQYF	TGTGCCAGTAGTCTTAGCGGGGGGATAGCCTACGAGCAGTACTTC
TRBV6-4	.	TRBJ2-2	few	CASSAQAPNTGELFF	TGTGCCAGCAGCGCCCAGGCGCCGAACACCGGGGAGCTGTTTTTT
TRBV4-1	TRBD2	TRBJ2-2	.	CASSQSGAGEPTGELFF	TGCGCCAGCAGCCAAAGTGGAGCGGGGGAGCCCACCGGGGAGCTGTTTTTT
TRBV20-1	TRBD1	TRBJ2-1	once	CSALGQAQFF	TGCAGTGCCCTCGGACAGGCGCAGTTCTTC
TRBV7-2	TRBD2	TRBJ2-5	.	CASSLVSGGRETQYF	TGTGCCAGCAGCTTAGTTAGCGGGGGGCGGGAGACCCAGTACTTC
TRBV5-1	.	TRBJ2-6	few	CASSLQGSGANVLTF	TGCGCCAGCAGCTTACAGGGTTCCGGGGCCAACGTCCTGACTTTC
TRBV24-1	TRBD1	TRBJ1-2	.	CATSAGDRDVYGYTF	TGTGCCACCAGTGCCGGGGACAGGGATGTATATGGCTACACCTTC
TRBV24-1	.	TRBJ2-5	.	CATSSGSGETQYF	TGTGCCACCAGTTCCGGGAGCGGAGAGACCCAGTACTTC
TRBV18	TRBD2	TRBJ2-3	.	CASSPPKNSGGAVADTQYF	TGTGCCAGCTCACCACCGAAGAATAGCGGGGGGGCAGTAGCAGATACGCAGTATTTT